This T cell receptor (beta chain) emerged from a study of T cells in Graves' hyperthyroidism and ophthalmopathy. Study-wide points: Most expanded thyroid clonotypes above 0.001 also appeared in blood.

Notes on this clonotype: The antigen remains unidentified.

Using RNA transcripts as the source, TCR beta CDR3 regions were amplified. In the first-round RT-PCR of the TCR CDR3, the HTBI primer set was used. TCRdb used MiXCR to reprocess the multiplex PCR reads, holding one entry per CDR3 protein. The repertoire holds approximately 400,000 distinct CDR3 sequences, with less than 20% as singletons. Between the trimmed V and J ends, which lost 6 bases and 4 bases, there was a span of 6 bases. This CDR3 spans 11 amino acids. In germline, CDR1 is DFQATT, CDR2 SNEGSKA (reference sequence). The clonotype comes from a woman between 18 and 29 years old with Graves' hyperthyroidism. The sequenced sample consisted of blood. The chain carries TRBV20-1 and TRBJ1-4, with unresolved D. CDR3 sequence: CSARSNEKLFF. CDR3 DNA: TGCAGTGCCAGAAGTAATGAAAAACTGTTTTTT.